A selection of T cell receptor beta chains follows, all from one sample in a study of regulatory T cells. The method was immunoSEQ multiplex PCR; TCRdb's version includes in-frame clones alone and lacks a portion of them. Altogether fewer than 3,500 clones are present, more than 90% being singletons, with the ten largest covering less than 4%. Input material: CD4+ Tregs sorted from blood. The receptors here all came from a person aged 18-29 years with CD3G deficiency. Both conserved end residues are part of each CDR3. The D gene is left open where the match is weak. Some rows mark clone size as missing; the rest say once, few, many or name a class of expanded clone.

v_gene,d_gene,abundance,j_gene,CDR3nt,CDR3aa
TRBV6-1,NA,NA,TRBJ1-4,TGTGCCAGCAGTGAAAGGACAGCTAATGAAAAACTGTTTTTT,CASSERTANEKLFF
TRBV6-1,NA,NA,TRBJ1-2,TGTGCCAGCAGTGAAGGGTGGAGAGGCTACACCTTC,CASSEGWRGYTF
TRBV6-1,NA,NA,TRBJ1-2,TGTGCCAGCAGTGTCGGTAATGGCTACACCTTC,CASSVGNGYTF
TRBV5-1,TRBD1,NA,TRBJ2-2,TGCGCCAGCAGCTTGGGACAGGGGGCGCGAACCGGGGAGCTGTTTTTT,CASSLGQGARTGELFF
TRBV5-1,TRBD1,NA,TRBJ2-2,TGCGCCAGCAGAGTACAGGGGCGAGGGTCCGGGGAGCTGTTTTTT,CASRVQGRGSGELFF
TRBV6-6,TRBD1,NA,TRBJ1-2,TGTGCCAGCAGAACCTCCGGGACAGGGCATGGCTACACCTTC,CASRTSGTGHGYTF
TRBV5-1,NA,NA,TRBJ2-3,TGCGCCAGCAGCTTGGGCGGGGGCCGCACAGATACGCAGTATTTT,CASSLGGGRTDTQYF
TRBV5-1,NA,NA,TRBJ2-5,TGCGCCAGCAGCTTGGAGTTGGGGGAATCACAAGAGACCCAGTACTTC,CASSLELGESQETQYF
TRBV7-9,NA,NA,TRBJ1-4,TGTGCCAGCAGCCAACACGTTCCTGGGGCTGAAAAACTGTTTTTT,CASSQHVPGAEKLFF
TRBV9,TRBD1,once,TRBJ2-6,TGTGCCAGCAGCCGGACAGGAGCCTCTGGGGCCAACGTCCTGACTTTC,CASSRTGASGANVLTF
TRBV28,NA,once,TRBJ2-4,TGTGCCAGCAGTTCCGGGGGCGCGGCCAAAAACATTCAGTACTTC,CASSSGGAAKNIQYF
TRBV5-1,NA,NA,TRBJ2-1,TGCGCCAGCAGCTTGGCAATTACAGGGGAGGGTGAGCAGTTCTTC,CASSLAITGEGEQFF
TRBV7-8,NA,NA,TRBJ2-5,TGTGCCAGCAGCCCCAGGTTTAGGAGTCAAGAGACCCAGTACTTC,CASSPRFRSQETQYF
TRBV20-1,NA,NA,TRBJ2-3,TGCAGTGCCCGGAGCACAGATACGCAGTATTTT,CSARSTDTQYF
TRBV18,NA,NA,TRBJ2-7,TGTGCCAGCTCACCTACTGCCTACGAGCAGTACTTC,CASSPTAYEQYF
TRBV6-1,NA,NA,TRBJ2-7,TGTGCCAGCAGGGGGTCCGGGACTTTCCAAGGGCAGTACTTC,CASRGSGTFQGQYF
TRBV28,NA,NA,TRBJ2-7,TGTGCCAGCAGTACTGCCGGGACCTCTCTCTACGAGCAGTACTTC,CASSTAGTSLYEQYF
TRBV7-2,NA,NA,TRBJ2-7,TGTGCCAGCAGCTTACGGCGGGACCACGAGCAGTACTTC,CASSLRRDHEQYF
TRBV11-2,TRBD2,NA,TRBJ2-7,TGTGCCAGCAGCTTAGGGCGGGAGAAATACGAGCAGTACTTC,CASSLGREKYEQYF
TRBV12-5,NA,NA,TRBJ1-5,TGTGCTAGTGGGGAACGGAGTCAGCCCCAGCATTTT,CASGERSQPQHF
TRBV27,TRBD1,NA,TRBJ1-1,TGTGCCAGCAGTTTCCGGACAGGGTCCACTGAAGCTTTCTTT,CASSFRTGSTEAFF
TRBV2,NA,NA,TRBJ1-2,TGTGCCAGCAGTGAAAACGGCTACACCTTC,CASSENGYTF
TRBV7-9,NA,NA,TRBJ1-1,TGTGCCAGCAGCTTTTCCGAGAACACTGAAGCTTTCTTT,CASSFSENTEAFF
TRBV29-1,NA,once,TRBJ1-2,TGCAGCGTTGAAGAGGATGAGGGCGTCTATGGCTACACCTTC,CSVEEDEGVYGYTF
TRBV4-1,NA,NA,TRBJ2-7,TGCGCCAGCAGCCTCAGACTAGGATCCTACGAGCAGTACTTC,CASSLRLGSYEQYF
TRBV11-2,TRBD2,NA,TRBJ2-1,TGTGCCAGCAGCTTAGCGGCCAGCGGGGGGGACAATGAGCAGTTCTTC,CASSLAASGGDNEQFF
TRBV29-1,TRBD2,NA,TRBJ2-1,TGCAGCGTTGGAGCGGGGGGCGCCTACAATGAGCAGTTCTTC,CSVGAGGAYNEQFF
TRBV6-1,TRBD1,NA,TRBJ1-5,TGTGCCAGCAGTGAGGGGACAGGGGGGATTAGCAATCAGCCCCAGCATTTT,CASSEGTGGISNQPQHF
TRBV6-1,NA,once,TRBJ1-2,TGTGCCAGCAGTGAGGGCAGGGGAGGCGGCTACACCTTC,CASSEGRGGGYTF
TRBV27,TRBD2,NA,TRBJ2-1,TGTGCCAGCAGTTTATCCCCCCGGACTAGCCAGTTCTTC,CASSLSPRTSQFF
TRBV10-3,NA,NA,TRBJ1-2,TGTGCCATCAGTGAGAATGGTTGGGGATATGGCTACACCTTC,CAISENGWGYGYTF
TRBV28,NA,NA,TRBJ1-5,TGTGCCAGCCGCAGGTATAGCAATCAGCCCCAGCATTTT,CASRRYSNQPQHF
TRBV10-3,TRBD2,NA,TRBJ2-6,TGTGCCATCAGTGAGTCGGGGGGGAGAGGGGCCAACGTCCTGACTTTC,CAISESGGRGANVLTF